Sequencing of this TCR beta chain was carried out in a study of technical replicates of blood from several donors. Trimming stripped 5 bases from V and 3 bases from J, with 5 bases between. The V gene's germline CDR1 is SGHTA and CDR2 FQGNSA. The CDR3 runs to 12 residues. Repertoires were generated with immunoSEQ multiplex PCR, while TCRdb's copy carries only in-frame clones and drops some. The table lists nearly 70,000 clones, just over 90% of them singletons. The material sequenced was PBMCs. V and J are TRBV7-2 and TRBJ1-3; D gene ambiguous. The clonotype originates from a human donor in good health. Some clones in this sample may be carry-over from other donors' samples. The CDR3 nucleotides read TGTGCCAGCAGCCAGAATGGAAACACCATATATTTT. It specifies CASSQNGNTIYF.